A selection of T cell receptor beta chains follows, all from one sample in a study of shared clonotypes between healthy human individuals. The table came from immunoSEQ multiplex PCR; TCRdb's copy has only in-frame clones and leaves some out. The table has over 2,000,000 clones, roughly 95% seen once; the top ten hold around 1.8%. Sequences were obtained from naive CD8+ T cells from PBMCs. These receptors were taken from a young man in good health. Some clones in this sample may be carry-over from other donors' samples. Each CDR3 is given with its conserved first and last residue. A D gene is named only where the DNA matches it firmly. Rows may omit the clone size; those that give it use once, few, many or a size class.

CDR3aa	CDR3nt	len	d_gene	abundance	v_gene	j_gene
CASSLDSRNEQFF	TGTGCCAGCAGCTTAGACAGTCGGAATGAGCAGTTCTTC	13	-	-	TRBV7-2	TRBJ2-1
CASSRGVRTF	TGTGCCAGCAGCCGAGGAGTTCGCACCTTC	10	-	-	TRBV14	TRBJ1-2
CASSLLGPSNTGELFF	TGTGCCAGCAGTTTATTAGGACCGTCGAACACCGGGGAGCTGTTTTTT	16	-	-	TRBV27	TRBJ2-2
CAWSVKGPRNYEQYF	TGTGCCTGGAGTGTAAAGGGGCCTAGAAACTACGAGCAGTACTTC	15	-	-	TRBV30	TRBJ2-7
CASSHWASNTGELFF	TGTGCCAGCAGTCATTGGGCTTCGAACACCGGGGAGCTGTTTTTT	15	-	-	TRBV11-2	TRBJ2-2
CASSPQGDRIYEQYF	TGTGCCAGCAGCCCGCAAGGGGACAGGATCTACGAGCAGTACTTC	15	TRBD1	-	TRBV5-5	TRBJ2-7
CASSQDPRPKPYNEQFF	TGCGCCAGCAGCCAAGACCCCAGACCGAAACCCTACAATGAGCAGTTCTTC	17	-	-	TRBV4-3	TRBJ2-1
CASSQTPGEFTYEQYF	TGCGCCAGCAGCCAAACCCCCGGGGAGTTCACCTACGAGCAGTACTTC	16	-	-	TRBV4-1	TRBJ2-7
CASGTGISGANVLTF	TGTGCCAGCGGGACAGGGATCTCTGGGGCCAACGTCCTGACTTTC	15	TRBD1	-	TRBV27	TRBJ2-6
CASSFRGRGTETQYF	TGTGCCAGCAGCTTCCGCGGGAGGGGCACAGAGACCCAGTACTTC	15	TRBD2	-	TRBV11-2	TRBJ2-5
CASSQGQRGEQFF	TGCGCCAGCAGCCAGGGACAGCGAGGGGAGCAGTTCTTC	13	TRBD1	-	TRBV4-3	TRBJ2-1
CASSLLAPQETQYF	TGTGCCAGCAGTTTACTAGCGCCCCAAGAGACCCAGTACTTC	14	-	-	TRBV28	TRBJ2-5
CASSVGDLNTEAFF	TGTGCCAGCAGCGTCGGGGACCTGAACACTGAAGCTTTCTTT	14	-	-	TRBV9	TRBJ1-1
CASSPGTGGSYNEQFF	TGTGCCAGCAGCCCGGGGACAGGGGGCTCCTACAATGAGCAGTTCTTC	16	TRBD1	once	TRBV28	TRBJ2-1
CASSESDRGVLVGLYEQYF	TGTGCCAGCAGCGAATCGGACAGGGGAGTTTTGGTAGGACTCTACGAGCAGTACTTC	19	TRBD1	-	TRBV7-2	TRBJ2-7
CAGEKMPRDRGPRETEAFF	TGTGCCGGCGAAAAAATGCCCAGGGACAGGGGCCCTAGGGAGACTGAAGCTTTCTTT	19	TRBD1	-	TRBV7-9	TRBJ1-1
CASSLSGRAHEQYF	TGTGCCAGCAGTTTAAGCGGGAGGGCCCACGAGCAGTACTTC	14	TRBD2	-	TRBV28	TRBJ2-7
CASSLNNEQFF	TGTGCCAGCAGCCTAAACAATGAGCAGTTCTTC	11	-	-	TRBV7-6	TRBJ2-1
CASSLESVGELFF	TGTGCCAGCAGCTTAGAATCCGTCGGGGAGCTGTTTTTT	13	-	-	TRBV11-2	TRBJ2-2
CASSFRVSSGNTIYF	TGTGCCAGCAGTTTTAGGGTTTCTTCGGGAAACACCATATATTTT	15	-	-	TRBV28	TRBJ1-3
CASSSVFDLKDYGYTF	TGTGCCAGCAGTTCAGTTTTCGACCTCAAAGACTATGGCTACACCTTC	16	-	-	TRBV6-6	TRBJ1-2
CASSVSQLGEQYF	TGTGCCAGCAGCGTGTCACAATTAGGCGAGCAGTACTTC	13	-	-	TRBV5-6	TRBJ2-7
CASSLWRRDEQYF	TGTGCCAGCAGTTTGTGGAGGCGGGACGAGCAGTACTTC	13	-	-	TRBV28	TRBJ2-7
CSVRPGQRSYEQYF	TGCAGCGTCCGACCGGGACAGCGCTCCTACGAGCAGTACTTC	14	TRBD1	once	TRBV29-1	TRBJ2-7
CAWIGTGIYGYTF	TGTGCCTGGATCGGGACAGGCATCTATGGCTACACCTTC	13	TRBD1	-	TRBV30	TRBJ1-2
CASTLGGNTEAFF	TGTGCCAGCACCCTCGGGGGGAACACTGAAGCTTTCTTT	13	-	-	TRBV6-6	TRBJ1-1
CASSPGLPAGQYF	TGTGCCAGCAGCCCGGGACTGCCAGCGGGGCAGTACTTC	13	-	-	TRBV7-9	TRBJ2-7
CASSFGERNEQFF	TGTGCCAGCAGCTTTGGCGAGAGGAATGAGCAGTTCTTC	13	-	-	TRBV11-2	TRBJ2-1
CASSFSSGDYTDTQYF	TGTGCCAGCAGTTTCTCCAGCGGGGATTACACAGATACGCAGTATTTT	16	TRBD2	-	TRBV27	TRBJ2-3
CASSDRGGYDEKLFF	TGTGCCAGCAGTGACAGGGGTGGATATGACGAAAAACTGTTTTTT	15	-	-	TRBV6-1	TRBJ1-4
CASSINRGGYTF	TGTGCCAGTAGTATCAACCGGGGGGGCTACACCTTC	12	-	-	TRBV19	TRBJ1-2
CATSTPPGTGGPSTKNIQYF	TGTGCCACCAGCACTCCCCCCGGGACAGGGGGACCTTCGACCAAAAACATTCAGTACTTC	20	TRBD1	-	TRBV15	TRBJ2-4
CASRQQGATYEQYF	TGTGCCAGCAGGCAACAGGGGGCTACCTACGAGCAGTACTTC	14	TRBD1	-	TRBV28	TRBJ2-7
CASSLETGSYSYEQYF	TGCGCCAGCAGCTTGGAGACAGGGTCTTACTCCTACGAGCAGTACTTC	16	TRBD1	-	TRBV5-1	TRBJ2-7
CASSTGTRGHNEQFF	TGTGCCAGCAGTACCGGGACTAGAGGCCACAATGAGCAGTTCTTC	15	TRBD2	-	TRBV6-5	TRBJ2-1
CASSIGLRSYEQYF	TGTGCCAGCAGCATCGGACTACGTTCCTACGAGCAGTACTTC	14	-	-	TRBV7-2	TRBJ2-7
CASSPVGQGQPQHF	TGTGCCAGCAGTCCGGTCGGACAGGGCCAGCCCCAGCATTTT	14	TRBD1	-	TRBV27	TRBJ1-5
CATSSGRGSYEQYF	TGTGCCACCAGCAGCGGGAGGGGCTCCTACGAGCAGTACTTC	14	TRBD2	-	TRBV15	TRBJ2-7
CASSLVSAGPYGYTF	TGTGCCAGCAGCTTAGTGTCCGCAGGACCCTATGGCTACACCTTC	15	-	-	TRBV7-9	TRBJ1-2
CAWSVVLGQGSDGYTF	TGTGCCTGGAGCGTAGTTTTGGGACAGGGATCCGATGGCTACACCTTC	16	TRBD1	-	TRBV30	TRBJ1-2
CASSMTGGTNTEAFF	TGTGCCAGTAGTATGACAGGGGGTACGAACACTGAAGCTTTCTTT	15	TRBD1	-	TRBV19	TRBJ1-1
CASTIGRALGEQYF	TGTGCCAGCACGATAGGCCGGGCCCTAGGGGAGCAGTACTTC	14	-	-	TRBV7-9	TRBJ2-7
CASSSNMGLASDTQYF	TGTGCCAGCAGCTCTAATATGGGACTAGCCTCAGATACGCAGTATTTT	16	TRBD2	-	TRBV27	TRBJ2-3
CSVTTGTNYGYTF	TGCAGCGTCACGACAGGGACTAACTATGGCTACACCTTC	13	TRBD1	-	TRBV29-1	TRBJ1-2